Reported below is one TCR beta chain. The antigen remains unidentified. TCRdb redid the calling of the PCR reads with MiXCR, one entry per CDR3 protein. The repertoire consists of approximately 550,000 distinct CDR3 sequences, with 20% to 25% occurring once and the leading ten covering about 0.8%. Germline-derived CDR1 and CDR2 are LNHDA and SQIVND (reference sequence). This CDR3 spans 15 amino acids. V lost 6 bases and J lost 2; bases outside the gene matches: 7. This entry comes from a study of molecular identifiers for immune sequencing clone quantification. Findings and limits, study-wide: Clones carrying above 20 RNA copies accounted for over 98% of effector molecules, under 1% in naive cells.

The source of this sequence is a human donor in good health. Some libraries in this study had Jurkat cell RNA spiked in. The chain joins TRBV19 to TRBJ2-4, with 7 bases that match TRBD1. The specimen sequenced was naive CD8+ T cells from blood, with Jurkat cell RNA spiked in. Subset defined: FACS-sorted CD8+CD4-CCR7+CD45RA+ naive T cells. The chain's CDR3 is CASSDLTGPKNIQYF. The CDR3 DNA is TGTGCCAGTAGCGACTTGACAGGGCCCAAAAACATTCAGTACTTC.